This TCR beta chain emerged from a study of T-cell memory formation after mild COVID-19. Via MiXCR, TCRdb re-called the 5' RACE reads, giving one row per CDR3 protein. In the table there are about 190,000 distinct CDR3 sequences, around 30% of which are singletons. General study points: Researchers report contracting CD4+ clones mostly in CM and EM, with CD8+ clones in EMRA. In second-wave clones peaking day 37, SARS-CoV-2 specificity remained unconfirmed. Clones that contracted from day 15 to 85 were balanced CD4/CD8, while later expanders leaned CD4+.

About this clonotype itself: Antigen specificity is unknown.

Sequencing was done on a sample of PBMCs or a T cell subset sorted from them (not recorded which). The TCR sequence derives from an adult woman who had mild COVID-19 (a few samples of this study predate the infection). Cell type and time point are not known.

CDR3 coding DNA: TGCAGTGCTAGCTCTCCGGGCAGGGTGAACACTGAAGCTTTCTTT. Protein sequence: CSASSPGRVNTEAFF. The V gene is TRBV20-1, the J gene TRBJ1-1; maybe TRBD1 (5 bases). Trimming took 3 bases from V and 0 from J, leaving 14 bases between them. This CDR3 contains 15 residues. The germline CDR1 and CDR2 sequences are DFQATT and SNEGSKA (reference sequence).